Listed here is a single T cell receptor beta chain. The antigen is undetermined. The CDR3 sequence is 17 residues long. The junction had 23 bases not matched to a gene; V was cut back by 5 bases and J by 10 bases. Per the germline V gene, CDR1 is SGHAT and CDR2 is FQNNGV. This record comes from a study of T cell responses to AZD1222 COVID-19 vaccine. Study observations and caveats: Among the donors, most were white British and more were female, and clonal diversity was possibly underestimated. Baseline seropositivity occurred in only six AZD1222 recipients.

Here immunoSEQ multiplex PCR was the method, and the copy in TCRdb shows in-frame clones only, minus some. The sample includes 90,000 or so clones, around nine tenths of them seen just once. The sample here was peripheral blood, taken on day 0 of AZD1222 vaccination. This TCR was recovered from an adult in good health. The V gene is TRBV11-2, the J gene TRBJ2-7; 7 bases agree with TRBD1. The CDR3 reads CASSPGVGQATRLLQYF. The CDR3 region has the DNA TGTGCCAGCAGCCCAGGGGTCGGACAGGCGACTCGTCTACTTCAGTACTTC.